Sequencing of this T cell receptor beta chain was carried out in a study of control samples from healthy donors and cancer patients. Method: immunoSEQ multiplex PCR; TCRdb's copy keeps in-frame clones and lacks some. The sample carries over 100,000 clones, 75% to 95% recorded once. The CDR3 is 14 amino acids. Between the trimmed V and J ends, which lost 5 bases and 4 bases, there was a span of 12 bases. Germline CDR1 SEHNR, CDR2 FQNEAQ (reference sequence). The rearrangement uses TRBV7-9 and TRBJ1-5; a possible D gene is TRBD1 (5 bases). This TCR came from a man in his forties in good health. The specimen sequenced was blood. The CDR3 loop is CASSTQTVNQPQHF. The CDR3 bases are TGTGCCAGCAGCACCCAGACAGTTAATCAGCCCCAGCATTTT.